Shown below are 6 T cell receptor beta chains from a single sample sequenced in a study of blood T cell repertoires in COVID-19. Produced via immunoSEQ multiplex PCR; TCRdb's table is partial and in-frame only. The sample lists approximately 300,000 clones, around nine tenths occurring once. Sequences were obtained from peripheral blood. The origin of the receptors is a woman in her twenties or thirties with COVID-19, enrolled during active disease.

In its sample, this clone was seen a few times. The identical CDR3 is also encoded by other nucleotide sequences in the sample. The rearrangement uses TRBV6-2 or TRBV6-3 and TRBJ2-7, with a weak D call TRBD2 (6 bases). The CDR3 length is 14 residues. Per the germline V gene, CDR1 is MNHEY and CDR2 is SVGEGT. The V end was cut by 0 bases, the J end by 3 bases, with 9 bases between. CDR3 coding DNA: TGTGCCAGCAGTTACTCCGGGGGAGTCTACGAGCAGTACTTC. Amino acid sequence: CASSYSGGVYEQYF.

This chain joins TRBV5-4 and TRBJ2-5; 13 bases map to TRBD2. The CDR3 is 15 amino acids. Losses at the gene ends were 2 bases for V and 7 bases for J; bases not matched to a gene: 5. The germline gives CDR1 SGHNT, CDR2 YYREEE (reference sequence). CDR3 in DNA: TGTGCCAGCAGCTTCGGACTAGCGGGAGTTGGGACCCAGTACTTC. Protein sequence: CASSFGLAGVGTQYF.

This clone was detected only a few times. CDR3 loop: CASSKNRATNEKLFF. The CDR3, as DNA: TGTGCCAGTAGCAAAAACAGGGCAACTAATGAAAAACTGTTTTTT. The V and J genes are TRBV19 and TRBJ1-4; D perhaps matches TRBD1 (6 bases). Germline values: CDR1 LNHDA, CDR2 SQIVND (reference sequence). The V end lost 6 bases, the J end lost 0 bases, and 11 bases lay between the germline ends. This CDR3 contains 15 residues.

The chain recombines TRBV19 with TRBJ1-1; D possibly corresponds to TRBD1 (5 bases). The CDR3 is 16 residues long. V was shortened by 3 bases and J by 1 base, with 15 bases between the two germline ends. CDR1 is LNHDA and CDR2 is SQIVND in the germline V gene (reference sequence). CDR3 coding DNA: TGTGCCAGTAGTATGGGGGGGATGAAGCGGAACACTGAAGCTTTCTTT. It codes for CASSMGGMKRNTEAFF.

This clone was observed a single time. This chain uses TRBV10-2 with TRBJ1-1, with D perhaps matching TRBD1 (5 bases). The CDR3 has 14 residues. From germline, CDR1 is WSHSY and CDR2 SAAADI. V was shortened by 6 bases and J by 0 bases, with 11 bases between the two germline ends. This CDR3 reads CASSYLGVNTEAFF. CDR3 nucleotides: TGCGCCAGCAGCTACCTAGGGGTGAACACTGAAGCTTTCTTT.

Only one count was recorded for this clone. CDR3 region: CATRSGEGNTEAFF. The CDR3 coding sequence is TGTGCCACCAGATCAGGGGAGGGGAACACTGAAGCTTTCTTT. The gene calls are TRBV24-1 and TRBJ1-1; D perhaps matches TRBD1 (6 bases). V was cut by 7 bases and J by 1 base, with 12 bases left in between. CDR3 length equals 14 residues. Germline-derived CDR1 and CDR2 are KGHDR and SFDVKD.